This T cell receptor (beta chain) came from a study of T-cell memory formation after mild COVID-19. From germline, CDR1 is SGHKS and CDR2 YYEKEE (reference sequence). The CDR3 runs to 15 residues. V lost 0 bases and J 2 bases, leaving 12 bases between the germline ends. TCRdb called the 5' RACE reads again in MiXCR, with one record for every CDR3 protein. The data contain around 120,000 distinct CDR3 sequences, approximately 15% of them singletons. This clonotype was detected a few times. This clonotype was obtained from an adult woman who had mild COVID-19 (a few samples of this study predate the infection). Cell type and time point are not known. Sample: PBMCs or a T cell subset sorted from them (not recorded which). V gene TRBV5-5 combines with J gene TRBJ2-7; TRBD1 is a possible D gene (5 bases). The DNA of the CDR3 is TGTGCCAGCAGCTTGGCGAACAGGCCCCCCTACGAGCAGTACTTC. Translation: CASSLANRPPYEQYF.